This TCR beta chain comes out of a study of T cell responses to AZD1222 COVID-19 vaccine. Germline V lookup: CDR1 SGHTA, CDR2 FQGNSA. The length of the CDR3 is 13 residues. Trimming shortened V by 3 bases and J by 1 base, and 6 bases separated the two germline ends. The protocol was immunoSEQ multiplex PCR, while the TCRdb copy is restricted to in-frame clones and leaves out a portion. The table includes 160,000 or so clones, 94% detected once. Source: peripheral blood, taken 28 days after the second AZD1222 dose. The chain combines TRBV7-2 with TRBJ1-1; D call uncertain. The TCR sequence derives from an adult who received the AZD1222 COVID-19 vaccine. The CDR3 protein is CASSLKRNTEAFF. The CDR3, as DNA: TGTGCCAGCAGCTTGAAACGGAACACTGAAGCTTTCTTT.